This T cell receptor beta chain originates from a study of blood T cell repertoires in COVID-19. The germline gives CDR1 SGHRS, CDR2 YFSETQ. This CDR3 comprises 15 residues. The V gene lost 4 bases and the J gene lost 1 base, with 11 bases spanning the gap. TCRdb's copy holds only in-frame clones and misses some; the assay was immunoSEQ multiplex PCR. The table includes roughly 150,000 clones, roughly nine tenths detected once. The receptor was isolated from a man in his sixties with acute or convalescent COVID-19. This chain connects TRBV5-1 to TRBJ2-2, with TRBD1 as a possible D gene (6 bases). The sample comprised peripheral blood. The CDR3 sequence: CASSVTGENTGELFF. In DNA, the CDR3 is TGCGCCAGCAGCGTGACAGGCGAGAACACCGGGGAGCTGTTTTTT.